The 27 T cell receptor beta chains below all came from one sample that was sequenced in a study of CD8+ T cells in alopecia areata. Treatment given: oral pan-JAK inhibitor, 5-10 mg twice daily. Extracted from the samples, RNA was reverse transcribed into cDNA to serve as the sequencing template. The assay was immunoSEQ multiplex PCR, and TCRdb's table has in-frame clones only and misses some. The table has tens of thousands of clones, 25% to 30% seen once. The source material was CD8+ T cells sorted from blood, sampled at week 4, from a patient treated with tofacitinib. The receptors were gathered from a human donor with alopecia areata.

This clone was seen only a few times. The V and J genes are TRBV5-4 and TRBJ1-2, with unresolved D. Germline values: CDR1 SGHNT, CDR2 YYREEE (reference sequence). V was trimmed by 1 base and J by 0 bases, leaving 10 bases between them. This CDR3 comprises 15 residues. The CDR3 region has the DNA TGTGCCAGCAGCTTGCCGGCCGTAGCTAACTATGGCTACACCTTC. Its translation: CASSLPAVANYGYTF.

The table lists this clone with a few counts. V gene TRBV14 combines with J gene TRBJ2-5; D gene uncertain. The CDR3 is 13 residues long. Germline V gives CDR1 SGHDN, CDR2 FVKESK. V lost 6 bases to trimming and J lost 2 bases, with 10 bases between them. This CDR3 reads CASRPDGQETQYF. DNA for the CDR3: TGTGCCAGCAGACCGGACGGACAAGAGACCCAGTACTTC.

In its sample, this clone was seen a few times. The CDR3 DNA sequence: TGCAGCGTTGTCGAGGAGAATGAGCAGTTCTTC. This encodes CSVVEENEQFF. The chain is built from TRBV29-1 and TRBJ2-1; D is ambiguous. The V end lost 4 bases, the J end lost 7 bases, and 8 bases lay between the germline ends. Germline CDR1 SQVTM, CDR2 ANQGSEA. The CDR3 has 11 residues.

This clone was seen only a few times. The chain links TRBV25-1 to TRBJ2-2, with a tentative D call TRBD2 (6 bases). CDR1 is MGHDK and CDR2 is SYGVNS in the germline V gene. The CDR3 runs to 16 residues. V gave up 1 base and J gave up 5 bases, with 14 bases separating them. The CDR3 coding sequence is TGTGCCAGCAGTGAATTTGCGGGGCCTTTGACCGGGGAGCTGTTTTTT. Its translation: CASSEFAGPLTGELFF.

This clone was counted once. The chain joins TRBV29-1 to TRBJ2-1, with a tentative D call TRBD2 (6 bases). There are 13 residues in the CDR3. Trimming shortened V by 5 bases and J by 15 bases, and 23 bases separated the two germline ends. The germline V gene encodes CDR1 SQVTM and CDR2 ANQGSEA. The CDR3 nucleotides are TGCAGCGTTCGACCTCCGGGGGACCTCAGACTGTTCTTC. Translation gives CSVRPPGDLRLFF.

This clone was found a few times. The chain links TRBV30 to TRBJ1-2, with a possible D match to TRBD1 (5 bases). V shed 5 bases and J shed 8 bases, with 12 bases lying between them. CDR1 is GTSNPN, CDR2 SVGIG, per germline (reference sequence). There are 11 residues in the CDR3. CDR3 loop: CAWDQGLGYTF. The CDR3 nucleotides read TGTGCCTGGGACCAGGGCCTGGGCTACACCTTC.

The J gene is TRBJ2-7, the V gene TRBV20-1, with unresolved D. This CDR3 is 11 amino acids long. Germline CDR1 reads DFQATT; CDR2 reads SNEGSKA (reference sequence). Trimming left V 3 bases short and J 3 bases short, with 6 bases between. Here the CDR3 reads CSARDGYEQYF. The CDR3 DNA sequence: TGCAGTGCTAGGGACGGCTACGAGCAGTACTTC.

CDR3 in amino acids: CATSIGLKETQYF. DNA for the CDR3: TGTGCCACCAGCATTGGTCTTAAAGAGACCCAGTACTTC. The chain recombines TRBV15 with TRBJ2-5; the D is unclear. V lost 4 bases, J lost 3 bases, and 9 bases lay in between. The germline gives CDR1 LNHNV, CDR2 YYDKDF (reference sequence). This CDR3 is built from 13 residues.

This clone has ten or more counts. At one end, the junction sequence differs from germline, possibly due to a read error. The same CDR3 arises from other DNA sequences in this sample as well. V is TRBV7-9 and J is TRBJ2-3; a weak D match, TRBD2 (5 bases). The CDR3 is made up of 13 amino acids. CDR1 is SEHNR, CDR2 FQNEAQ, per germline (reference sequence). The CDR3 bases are TGCGCCAGCAGCCAAGATAGTTCGGGAACGCAGTATTTT. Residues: CASSQDSSGTQYF.

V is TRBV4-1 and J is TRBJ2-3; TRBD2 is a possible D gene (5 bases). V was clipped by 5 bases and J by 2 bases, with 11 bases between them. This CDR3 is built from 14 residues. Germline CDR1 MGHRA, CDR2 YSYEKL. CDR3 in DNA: TGCGCCAGCAGCTTAAGCGGACCCACAGATACGCAGTATTTT. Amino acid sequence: CASSLSGPTDTQYF.

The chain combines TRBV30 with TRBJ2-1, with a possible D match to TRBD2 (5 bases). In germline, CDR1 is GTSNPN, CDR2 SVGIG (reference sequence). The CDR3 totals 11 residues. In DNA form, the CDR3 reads TGTGCGACGCCCGGGAAGAGTGAGCAGTTCTTC. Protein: CATPGKSEQFF.

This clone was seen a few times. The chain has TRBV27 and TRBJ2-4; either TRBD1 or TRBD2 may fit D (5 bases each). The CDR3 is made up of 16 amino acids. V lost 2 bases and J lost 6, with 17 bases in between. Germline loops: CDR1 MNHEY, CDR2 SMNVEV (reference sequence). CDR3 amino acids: CASSLGPMGRINIQYF. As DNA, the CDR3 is TGTGCCAGCAGTTTAGGCCCCATGGGACGGATAAACATTCAGTACTTC.

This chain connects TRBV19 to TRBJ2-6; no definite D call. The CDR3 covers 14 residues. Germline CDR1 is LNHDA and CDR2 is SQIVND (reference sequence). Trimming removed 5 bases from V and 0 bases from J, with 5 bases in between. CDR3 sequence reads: CASSPTSGANVLTF. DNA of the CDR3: TGTGCCAGTAGTCCTACCTCTGGGGCCAACGTCCTGACTTTC.

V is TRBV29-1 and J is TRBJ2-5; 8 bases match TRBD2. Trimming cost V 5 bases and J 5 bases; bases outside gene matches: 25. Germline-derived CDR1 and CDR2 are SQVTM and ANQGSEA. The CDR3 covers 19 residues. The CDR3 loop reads CSVPPYGTSDPLGGETQYF. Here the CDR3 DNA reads TGCAGCGTTCCACCTTACGGGACTAGTGATCCTCTCGGGGGCGAGACCCAGTACTTC.

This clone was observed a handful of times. The CDR3 sequence is CSVPTGSEAFF. DNA of the CDR3: TGCAGCGTTCCGACAGGAAGTGAAGCTTTCTTT. This chain connects TRBV29-1 to TRBJ1-1; tentative D call: TRBD1 (6 bases). Germline lookup yields CDR1 SQVTM and CDR2 ANQGSEA. V was pared by 5 bases and J by 7 bases, with 11 bases between. CDR3 size: 11 residues.

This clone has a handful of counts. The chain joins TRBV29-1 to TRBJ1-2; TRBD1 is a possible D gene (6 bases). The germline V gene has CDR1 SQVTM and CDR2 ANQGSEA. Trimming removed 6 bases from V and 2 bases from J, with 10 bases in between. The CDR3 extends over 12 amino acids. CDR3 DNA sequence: TGCAGCGTGGGGGGACAAAACTATGGCTACACCTTC. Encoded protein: CSVGGQNYGYTF.

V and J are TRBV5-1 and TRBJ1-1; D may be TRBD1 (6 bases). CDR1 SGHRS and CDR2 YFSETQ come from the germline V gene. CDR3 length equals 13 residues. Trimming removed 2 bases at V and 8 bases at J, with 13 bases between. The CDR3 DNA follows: TGCGCCAGCAGCTTCCGGGGGCCTCAGGAAGCTTTCTTT. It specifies CASSFRGPQEAFF.

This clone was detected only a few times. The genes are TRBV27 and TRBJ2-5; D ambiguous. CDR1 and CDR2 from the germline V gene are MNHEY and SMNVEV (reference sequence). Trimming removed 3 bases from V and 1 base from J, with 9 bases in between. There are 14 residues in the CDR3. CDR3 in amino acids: CASSLSYTQETQYF. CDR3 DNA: TGTGCCAGCAGTTTGTCCTATACCCAAGAGACCCAGTACTTC.

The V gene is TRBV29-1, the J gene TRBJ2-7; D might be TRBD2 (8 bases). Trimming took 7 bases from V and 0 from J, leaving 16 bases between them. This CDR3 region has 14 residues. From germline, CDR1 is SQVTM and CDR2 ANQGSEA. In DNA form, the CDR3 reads TGCAGCGCCACGGGGGGGACAGCCTCCTACGAGCAGTACTTC. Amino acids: CSATGGTASYEQYF.

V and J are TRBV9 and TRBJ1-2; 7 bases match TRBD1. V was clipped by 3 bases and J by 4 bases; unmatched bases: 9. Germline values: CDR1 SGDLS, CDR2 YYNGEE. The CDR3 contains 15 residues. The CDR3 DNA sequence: TGTGCCAGCAGCGCACGGGACAGCCCAGTCTATGGCTACACCTTC. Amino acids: CASSARDSPVYGYTF.

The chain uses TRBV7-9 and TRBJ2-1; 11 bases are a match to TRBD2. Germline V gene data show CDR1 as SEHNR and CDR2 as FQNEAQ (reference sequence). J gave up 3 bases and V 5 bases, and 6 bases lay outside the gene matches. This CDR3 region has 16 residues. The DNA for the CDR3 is TGTGCCAGCAGCCCACCGGGACTAGCGGACTACAATGAGCAGTTCTTC. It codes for CASSPPGLADYNEQFF.

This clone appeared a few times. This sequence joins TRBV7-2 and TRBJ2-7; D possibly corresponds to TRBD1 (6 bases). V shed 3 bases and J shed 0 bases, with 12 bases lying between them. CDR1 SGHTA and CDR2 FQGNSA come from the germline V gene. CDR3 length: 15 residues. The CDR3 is CASSFTGIGSYEQYF. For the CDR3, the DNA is TGTGCCAGCAGCTTCACAGGGATCGGCTCCTACGAGCAGTACTTC.

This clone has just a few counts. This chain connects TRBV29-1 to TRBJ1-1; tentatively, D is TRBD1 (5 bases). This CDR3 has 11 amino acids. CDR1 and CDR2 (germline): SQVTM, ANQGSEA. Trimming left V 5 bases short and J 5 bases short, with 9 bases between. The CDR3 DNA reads TGCAGCGTTCGTTGGGGGACTGAAGCTTTCTTT. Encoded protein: CSVRWGTEAFF.

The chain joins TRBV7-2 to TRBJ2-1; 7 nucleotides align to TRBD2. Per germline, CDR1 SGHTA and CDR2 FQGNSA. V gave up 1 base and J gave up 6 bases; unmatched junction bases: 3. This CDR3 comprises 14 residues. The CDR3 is CASSLGRGVNEQFF. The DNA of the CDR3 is TGTGCCAGCAGCTTAGGTCGGGGGGTCAATGAGCAGTTCTTC.

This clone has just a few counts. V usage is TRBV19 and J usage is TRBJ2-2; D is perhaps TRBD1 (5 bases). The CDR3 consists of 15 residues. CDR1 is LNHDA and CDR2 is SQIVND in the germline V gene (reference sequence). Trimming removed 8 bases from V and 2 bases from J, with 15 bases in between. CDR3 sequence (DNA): TGTGCCAGTCTAGGAACAGGACCAAACACCGGGGAGCTGTTTTTT. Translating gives CASLGTGPNTGELFF.

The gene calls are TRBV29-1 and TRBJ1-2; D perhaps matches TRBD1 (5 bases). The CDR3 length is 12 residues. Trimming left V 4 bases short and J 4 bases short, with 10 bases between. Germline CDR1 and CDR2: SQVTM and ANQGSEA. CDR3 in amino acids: CSVAEQGYGYTF. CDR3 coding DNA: TGCAGCGTTGCCGAGCAGGGCTATGGCTACACCTTC. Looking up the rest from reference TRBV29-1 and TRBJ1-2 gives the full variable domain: SAVISQKPSRDICQRGTSLTIQCQVDSQVTMMFWYRQQPGQSLTLIATANQGSEATYESGFVIDKFPISRPNLTFSTLTVSNMSPEDSSIYLCSVAEQGYGYTFGSGTRLTVV.

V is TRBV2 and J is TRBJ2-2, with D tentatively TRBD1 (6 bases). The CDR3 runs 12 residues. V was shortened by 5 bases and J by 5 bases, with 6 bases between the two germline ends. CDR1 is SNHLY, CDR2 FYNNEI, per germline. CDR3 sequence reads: CASSQGTGELFF. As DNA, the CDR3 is TGTGCCAGCAGTCAGGGGACCGGGGAGCTGTTTTTT.